This TCR beta chain appears in the sequencing data of a study of blood T cells in healthy people across ages. Germline CDR1 is ENHRY and CDR2 is SYGVKD. V was trimmed by 5 bases and J by 2 bases, leaving 21 bases between them. The CDR3 has 17 amino acids. PCR was performed a second time for about 7 to 11 cycles using a sample-barcoded 5' primer and a J-beta primer mix. TCRdb reanalysed the 5' RACE reads using MiXCR and keeps one entry per CDR3 protein. This repertoire shows approximately 1.5 million distinct CDR3 sequences, roughly 32% found once; its top ten account for over 9%. This rearrangement joins TRBV10-3 to TRBJ1-2; tentatively, D is TRBD1 (6 bases). The TCR comes from a woman aged 25 to 39 in good health. Material for sequencing was blood. CDR3 nucleotides: TGTGCCATCAGTTACAAAAGGACAGTGGGTTCAAACTATGGCTACACCTTC. Encoded protein: CAISYKRTVGSNYGYTF.